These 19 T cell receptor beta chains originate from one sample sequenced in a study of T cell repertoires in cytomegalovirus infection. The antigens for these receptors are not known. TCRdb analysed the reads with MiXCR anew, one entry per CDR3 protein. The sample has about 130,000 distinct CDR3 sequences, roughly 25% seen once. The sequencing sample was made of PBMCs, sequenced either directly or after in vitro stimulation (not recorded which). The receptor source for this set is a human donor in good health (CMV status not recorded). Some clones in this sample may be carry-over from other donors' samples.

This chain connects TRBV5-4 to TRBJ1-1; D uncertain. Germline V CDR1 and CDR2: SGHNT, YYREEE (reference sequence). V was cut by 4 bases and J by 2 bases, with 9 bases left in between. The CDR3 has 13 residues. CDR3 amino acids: CASSAGPNTEAFF. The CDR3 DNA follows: TGTGCCAGCAGCGCCGGACCTAACACTGAAGCTTTCTTT. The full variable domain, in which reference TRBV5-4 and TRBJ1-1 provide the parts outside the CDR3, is ETGVTQSPTHLIKTRGQQVTLRCSSQSGHNTVSWYQQALGQGPQFIFQYYREEENGRGNFPPRFSGLQFPNYSSELNVNALELDDSALYLCASSAGPNTEAFFGQGTRLTVV.

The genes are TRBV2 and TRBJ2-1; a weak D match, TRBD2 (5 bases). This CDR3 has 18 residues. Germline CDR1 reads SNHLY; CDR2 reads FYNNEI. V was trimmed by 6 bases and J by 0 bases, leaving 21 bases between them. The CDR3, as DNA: TGTGCCAGCAGCCGGGGTTTTAAGTCCCTTTCCTCCTACAATGAGCAGTTCTTC. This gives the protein CASSRGFKSLSSYNEQFF.

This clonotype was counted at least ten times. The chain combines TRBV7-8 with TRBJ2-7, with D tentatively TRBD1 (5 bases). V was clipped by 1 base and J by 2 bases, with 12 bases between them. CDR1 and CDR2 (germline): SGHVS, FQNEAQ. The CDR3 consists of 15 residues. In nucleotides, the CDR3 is TGTGCCAGCAGCTTAGACCAGGGTCCAACCTACGAGCAGTACTTC. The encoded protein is CASSLDQGPTYEQYF.

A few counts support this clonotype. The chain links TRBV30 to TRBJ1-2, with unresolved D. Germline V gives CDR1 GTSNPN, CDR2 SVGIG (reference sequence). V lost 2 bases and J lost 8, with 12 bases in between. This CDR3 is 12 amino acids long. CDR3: CAWSHDHRGYTF. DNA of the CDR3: TGTGCCTGGAGTCACGACCACCGAGGCTACACCTTC.

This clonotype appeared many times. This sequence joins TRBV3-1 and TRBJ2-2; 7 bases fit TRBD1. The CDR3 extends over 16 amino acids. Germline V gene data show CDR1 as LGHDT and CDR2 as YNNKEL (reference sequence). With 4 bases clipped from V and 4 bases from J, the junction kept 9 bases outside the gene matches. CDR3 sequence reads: CASSLNSGGSTGELFF. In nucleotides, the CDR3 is TGTGCCAGCAGCCTAAATTCAGGGGGAAGCACCGGGGAGCTGTTTTTT.

The DNA of the CDR3 is TGCAGTGCTTACCCGCTCTATACAAATGAGCAGTTCTTC. Amino acid sequence: CSAYPLYTNEQFF. The chain uses TRBV20-1 and TRBJ2-1; D gene ambiguous. CDR3 length equals 13 residues. Trimming took 5 bases from V and 7 from J, leaving 15 bases between them. Germline V gives CDR1 DFQATT, CDR2 SNEGSKA (reference sequence).

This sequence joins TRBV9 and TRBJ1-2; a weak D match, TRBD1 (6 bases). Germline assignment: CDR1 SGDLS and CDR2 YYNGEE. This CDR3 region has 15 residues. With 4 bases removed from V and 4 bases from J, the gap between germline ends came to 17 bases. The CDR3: CASSPETGMSYGYTF. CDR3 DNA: TGTGCCAGCAGCCCCGAGACAGGAATGAGCTATGGCTACACCTTC. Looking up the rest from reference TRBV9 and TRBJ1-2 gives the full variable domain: DSGVTQTPKHLITATGQRVTLRCSPRSGDLSVYWYQQSLDQGLQFLIQYYNGEERAKGNILERFSAQQFPDLHSELNLSSLELGDSALYFCASSPETGMSYGYTFGSGTRLTVV.

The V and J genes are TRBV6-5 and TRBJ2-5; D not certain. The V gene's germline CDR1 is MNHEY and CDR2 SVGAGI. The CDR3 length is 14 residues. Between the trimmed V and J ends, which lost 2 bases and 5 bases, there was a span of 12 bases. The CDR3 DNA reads TGTGCCAGCAGTTACGGGCGGCTCTCGGAGACCCAGTACTTC. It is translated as CASSYGRLSETQYF.

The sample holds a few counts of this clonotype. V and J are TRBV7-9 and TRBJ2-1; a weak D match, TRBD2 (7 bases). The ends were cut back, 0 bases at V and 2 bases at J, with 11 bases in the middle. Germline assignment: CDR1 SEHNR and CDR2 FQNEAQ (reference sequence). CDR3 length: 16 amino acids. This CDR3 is CASSLAGRGPYNEQFF. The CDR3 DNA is TGTGCCAGCAGCTTAGCCGGGCGGGGGCCCTACAATGAGCAGTTCTTC.

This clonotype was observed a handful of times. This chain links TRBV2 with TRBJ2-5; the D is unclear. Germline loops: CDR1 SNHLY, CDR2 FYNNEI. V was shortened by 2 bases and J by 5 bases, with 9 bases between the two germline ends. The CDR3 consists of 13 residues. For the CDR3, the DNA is TGTGCCAGCAGTGAACCAGGTTCGGAGACCCAGTACTTC. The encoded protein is CASSEPGSETQYF.

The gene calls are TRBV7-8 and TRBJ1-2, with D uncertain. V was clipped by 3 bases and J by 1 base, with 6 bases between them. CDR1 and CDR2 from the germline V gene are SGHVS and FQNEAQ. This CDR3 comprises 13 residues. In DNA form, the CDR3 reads TGTGCCAGCAGCTTGCGGGATAACTATGGCTACACCTTC. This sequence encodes CASSLRDNYGYTF.

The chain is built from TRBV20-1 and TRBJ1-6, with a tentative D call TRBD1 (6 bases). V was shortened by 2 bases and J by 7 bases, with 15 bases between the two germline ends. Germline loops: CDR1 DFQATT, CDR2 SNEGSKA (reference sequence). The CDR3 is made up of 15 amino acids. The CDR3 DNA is TGCAGTGCTAGATCAGAACCAGGGGTAAATTCACCCCTCCACTTT. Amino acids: CSARSEPGVNSPLHF.

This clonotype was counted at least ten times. CDR3 nucleotides: TGTGCCAGCGCCTGGAGTTCCGGGCTAGCGGGGAAGTCCTACGAGCAGTACTTC. This gives the protein CASAWSSGLAGKSYEQYF. This chain connects TRBV27 to TRBJ2-7; TRBD2 matches at 9 bases. CDR3 length equals 18 residues. The ends lost 8 bases at V and 1 base at J; junction bases unmatched: 18. The V gene's germline CDR1 is MNHEY and CDR2 SMNVEV (reference sequence).

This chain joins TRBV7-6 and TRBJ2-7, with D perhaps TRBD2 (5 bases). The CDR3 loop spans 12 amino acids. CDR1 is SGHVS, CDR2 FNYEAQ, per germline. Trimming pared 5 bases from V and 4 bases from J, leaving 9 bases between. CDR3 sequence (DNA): TGTGCCAGCAGCCGGGGTCCGTACGAGCAGTACTTC. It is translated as CASSRGPYEQYF.

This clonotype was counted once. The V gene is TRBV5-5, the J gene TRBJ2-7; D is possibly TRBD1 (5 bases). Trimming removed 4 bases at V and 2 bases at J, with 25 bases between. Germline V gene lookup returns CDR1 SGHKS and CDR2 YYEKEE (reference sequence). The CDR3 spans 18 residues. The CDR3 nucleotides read TGTGCCAGCAGCGCCGAGACAGAGCTAACGGACCCCCCCTACGAGCAGTACTTC. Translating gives CASSAETELTDPPYEQYF.

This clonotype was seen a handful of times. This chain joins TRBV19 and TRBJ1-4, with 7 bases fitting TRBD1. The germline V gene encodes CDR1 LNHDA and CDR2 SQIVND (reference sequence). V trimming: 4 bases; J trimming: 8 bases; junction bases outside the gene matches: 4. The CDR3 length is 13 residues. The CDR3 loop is CASSTGTEEKLFF. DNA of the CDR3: TGTGCCAGTAGTACGGGGACAGAGGAAAAACTGTTTTTT.

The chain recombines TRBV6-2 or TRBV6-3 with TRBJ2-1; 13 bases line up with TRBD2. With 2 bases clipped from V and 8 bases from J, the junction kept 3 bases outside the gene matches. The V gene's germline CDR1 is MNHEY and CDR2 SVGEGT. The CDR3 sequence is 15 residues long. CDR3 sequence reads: CASSYGTSGIDEQFF. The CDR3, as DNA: TGTGCCAGCAGTTACGGGACTAGCGGGATCGATGAGCAGTTCTTC.

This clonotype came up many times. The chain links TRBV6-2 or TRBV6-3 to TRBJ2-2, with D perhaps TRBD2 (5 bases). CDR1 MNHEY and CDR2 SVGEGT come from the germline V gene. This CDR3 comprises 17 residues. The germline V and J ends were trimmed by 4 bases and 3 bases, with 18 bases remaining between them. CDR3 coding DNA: TGTGCCAGCAGTTCGTACCCTAGCCCCGTCTACACCGGGGAGCTGTTTTTT. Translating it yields CASSSYPSPVYTGELFF.

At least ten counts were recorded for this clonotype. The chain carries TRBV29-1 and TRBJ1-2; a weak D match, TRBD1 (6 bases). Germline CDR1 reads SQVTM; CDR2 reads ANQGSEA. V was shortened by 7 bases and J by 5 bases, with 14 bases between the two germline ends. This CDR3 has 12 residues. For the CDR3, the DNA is TGCAGCGGTCAGGACAGAGATTATGGCTACACCTTC. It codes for CSGQDRDYGYTF.